This TCR beta chain was recovered during a study of blood T cell repertoires in COVID-19. Profiled with immunoSEQ multiplex PCR; TCRdb holds only in-frame clones, not every one. The data hold under 350,000 clones, with 65% to 90% observed a single time. Participants were aged about 18 to 100 years from around 26 US areas. Clinical histories supplied by participants themselves formed the basis of cohort assignment. Symptom resolution, clearance, or two negative PCRs marked the recovered donors of Cohort 3. This CDR3 region has 12 residues. Germline assignment: CDR1 MNHEY and CDR2 SVGAGI. The V and J ends lost 11 bases and 3 bases, in that order; junction bases with no gene match: 4.

The chain links TRBV6-5 to TRBJ1-1, with 9 bases that match TRBD1. This TCR was recovered from a man aged 30 to 45 who had recovered from COVID-19. Sequenced input: PBMCs or T cells enriched from blood (not recorded which). DNA for the CDR3: TGTGCCGCGACAGGGGGAGACACTGAAGCTTTCTTT. Residues: CAATGGDTEAFF.